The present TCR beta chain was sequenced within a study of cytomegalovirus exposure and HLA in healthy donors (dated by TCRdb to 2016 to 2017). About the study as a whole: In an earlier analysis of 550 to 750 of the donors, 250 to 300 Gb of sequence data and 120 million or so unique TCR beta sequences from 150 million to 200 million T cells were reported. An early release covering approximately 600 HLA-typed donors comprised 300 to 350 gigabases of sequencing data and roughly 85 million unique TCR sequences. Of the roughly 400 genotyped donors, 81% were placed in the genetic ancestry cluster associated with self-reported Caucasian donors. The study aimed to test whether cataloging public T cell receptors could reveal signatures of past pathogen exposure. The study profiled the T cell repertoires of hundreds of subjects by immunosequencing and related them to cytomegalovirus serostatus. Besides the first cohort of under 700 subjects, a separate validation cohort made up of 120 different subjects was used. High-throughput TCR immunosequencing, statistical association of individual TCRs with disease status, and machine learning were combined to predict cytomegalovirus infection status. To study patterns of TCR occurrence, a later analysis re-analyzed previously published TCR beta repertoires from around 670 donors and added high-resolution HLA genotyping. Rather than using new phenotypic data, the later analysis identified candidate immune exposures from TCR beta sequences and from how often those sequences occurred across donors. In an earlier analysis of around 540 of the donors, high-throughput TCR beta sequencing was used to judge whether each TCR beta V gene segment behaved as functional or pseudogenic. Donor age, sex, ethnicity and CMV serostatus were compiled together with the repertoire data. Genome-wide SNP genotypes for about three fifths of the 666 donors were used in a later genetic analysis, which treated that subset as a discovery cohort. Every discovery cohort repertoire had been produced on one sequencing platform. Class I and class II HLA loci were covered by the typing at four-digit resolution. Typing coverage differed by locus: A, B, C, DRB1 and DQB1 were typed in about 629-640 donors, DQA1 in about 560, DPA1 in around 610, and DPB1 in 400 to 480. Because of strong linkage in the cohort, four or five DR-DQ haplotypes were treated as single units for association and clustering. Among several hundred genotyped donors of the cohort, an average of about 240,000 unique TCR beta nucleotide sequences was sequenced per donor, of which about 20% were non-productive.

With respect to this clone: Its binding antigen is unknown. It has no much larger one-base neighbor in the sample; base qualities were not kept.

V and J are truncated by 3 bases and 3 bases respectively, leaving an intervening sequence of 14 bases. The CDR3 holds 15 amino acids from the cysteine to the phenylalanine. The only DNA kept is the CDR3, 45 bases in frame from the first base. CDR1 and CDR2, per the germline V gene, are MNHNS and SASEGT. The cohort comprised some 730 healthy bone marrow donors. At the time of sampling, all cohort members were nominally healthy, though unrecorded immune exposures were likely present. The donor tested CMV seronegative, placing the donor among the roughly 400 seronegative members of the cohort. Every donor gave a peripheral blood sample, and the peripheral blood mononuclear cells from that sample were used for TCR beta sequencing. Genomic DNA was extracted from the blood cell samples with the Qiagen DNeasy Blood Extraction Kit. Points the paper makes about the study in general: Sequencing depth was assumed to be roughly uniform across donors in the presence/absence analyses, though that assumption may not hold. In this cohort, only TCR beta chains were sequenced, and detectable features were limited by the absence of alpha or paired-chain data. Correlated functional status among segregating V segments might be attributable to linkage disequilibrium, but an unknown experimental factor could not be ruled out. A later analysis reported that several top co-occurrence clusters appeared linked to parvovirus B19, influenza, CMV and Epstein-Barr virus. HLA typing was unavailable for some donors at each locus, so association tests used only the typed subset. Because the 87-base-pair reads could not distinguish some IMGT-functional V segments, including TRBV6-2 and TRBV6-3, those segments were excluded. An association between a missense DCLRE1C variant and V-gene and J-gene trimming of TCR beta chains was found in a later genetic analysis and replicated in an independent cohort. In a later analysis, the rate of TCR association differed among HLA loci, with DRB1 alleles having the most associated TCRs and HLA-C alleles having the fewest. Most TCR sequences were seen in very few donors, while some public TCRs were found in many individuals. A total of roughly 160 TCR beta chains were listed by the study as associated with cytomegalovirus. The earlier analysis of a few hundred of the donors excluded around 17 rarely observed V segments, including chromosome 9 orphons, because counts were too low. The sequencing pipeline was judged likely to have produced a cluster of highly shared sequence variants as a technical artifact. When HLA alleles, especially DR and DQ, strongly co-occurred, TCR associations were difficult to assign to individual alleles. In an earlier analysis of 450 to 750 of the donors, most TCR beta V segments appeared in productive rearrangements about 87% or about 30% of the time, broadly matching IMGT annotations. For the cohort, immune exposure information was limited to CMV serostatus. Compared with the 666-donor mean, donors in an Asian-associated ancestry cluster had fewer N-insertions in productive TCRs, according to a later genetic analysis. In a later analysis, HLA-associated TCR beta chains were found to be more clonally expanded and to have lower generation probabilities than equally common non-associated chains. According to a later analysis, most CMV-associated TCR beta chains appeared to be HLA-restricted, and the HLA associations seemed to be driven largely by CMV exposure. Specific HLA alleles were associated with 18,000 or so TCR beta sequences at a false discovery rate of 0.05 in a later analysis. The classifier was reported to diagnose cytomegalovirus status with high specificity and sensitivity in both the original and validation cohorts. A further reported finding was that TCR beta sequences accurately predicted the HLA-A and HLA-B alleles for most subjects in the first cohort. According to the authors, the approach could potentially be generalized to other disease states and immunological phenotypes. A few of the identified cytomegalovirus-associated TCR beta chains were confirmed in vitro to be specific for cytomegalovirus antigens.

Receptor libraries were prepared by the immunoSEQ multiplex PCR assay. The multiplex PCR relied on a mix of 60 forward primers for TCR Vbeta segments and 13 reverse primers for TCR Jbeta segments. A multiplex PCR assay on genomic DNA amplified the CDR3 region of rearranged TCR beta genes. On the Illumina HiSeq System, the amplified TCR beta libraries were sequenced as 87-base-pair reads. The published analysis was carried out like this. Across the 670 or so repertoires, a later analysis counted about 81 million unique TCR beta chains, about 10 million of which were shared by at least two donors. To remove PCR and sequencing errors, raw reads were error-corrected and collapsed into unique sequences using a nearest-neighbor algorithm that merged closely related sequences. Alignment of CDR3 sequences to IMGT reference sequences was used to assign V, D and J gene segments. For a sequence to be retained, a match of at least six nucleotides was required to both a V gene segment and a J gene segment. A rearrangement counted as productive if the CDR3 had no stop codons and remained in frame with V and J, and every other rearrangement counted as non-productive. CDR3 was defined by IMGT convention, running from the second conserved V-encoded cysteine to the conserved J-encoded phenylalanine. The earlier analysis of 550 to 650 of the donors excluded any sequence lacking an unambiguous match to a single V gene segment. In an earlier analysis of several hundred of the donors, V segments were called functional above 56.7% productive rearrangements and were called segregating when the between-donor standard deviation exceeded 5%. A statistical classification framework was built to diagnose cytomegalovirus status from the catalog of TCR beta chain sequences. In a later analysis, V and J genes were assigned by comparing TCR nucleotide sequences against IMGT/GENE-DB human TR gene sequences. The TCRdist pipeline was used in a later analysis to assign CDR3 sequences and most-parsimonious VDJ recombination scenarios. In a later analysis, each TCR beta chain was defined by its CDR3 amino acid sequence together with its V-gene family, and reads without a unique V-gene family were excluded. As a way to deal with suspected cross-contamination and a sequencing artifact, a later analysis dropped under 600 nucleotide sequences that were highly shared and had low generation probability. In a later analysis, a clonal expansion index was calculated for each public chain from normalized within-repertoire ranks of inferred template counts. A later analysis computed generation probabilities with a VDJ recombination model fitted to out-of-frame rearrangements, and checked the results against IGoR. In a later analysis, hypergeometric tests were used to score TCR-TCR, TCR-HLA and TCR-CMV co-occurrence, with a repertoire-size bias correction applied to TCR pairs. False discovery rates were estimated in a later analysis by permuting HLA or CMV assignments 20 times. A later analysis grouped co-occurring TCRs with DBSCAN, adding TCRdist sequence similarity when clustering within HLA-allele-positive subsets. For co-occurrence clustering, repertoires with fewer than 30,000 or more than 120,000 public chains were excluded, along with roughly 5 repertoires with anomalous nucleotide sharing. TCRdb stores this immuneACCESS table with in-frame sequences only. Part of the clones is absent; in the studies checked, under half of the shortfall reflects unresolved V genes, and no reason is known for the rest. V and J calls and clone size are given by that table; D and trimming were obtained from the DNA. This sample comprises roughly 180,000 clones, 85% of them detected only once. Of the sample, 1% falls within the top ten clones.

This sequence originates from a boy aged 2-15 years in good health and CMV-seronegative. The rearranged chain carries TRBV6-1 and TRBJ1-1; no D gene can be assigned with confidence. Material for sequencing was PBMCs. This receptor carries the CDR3 CASSEPWRLYTEAFF. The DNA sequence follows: TGTGCCAGCAGTGAGCCCTGGAGACTGTACACTGAAGCTTTCTTT.